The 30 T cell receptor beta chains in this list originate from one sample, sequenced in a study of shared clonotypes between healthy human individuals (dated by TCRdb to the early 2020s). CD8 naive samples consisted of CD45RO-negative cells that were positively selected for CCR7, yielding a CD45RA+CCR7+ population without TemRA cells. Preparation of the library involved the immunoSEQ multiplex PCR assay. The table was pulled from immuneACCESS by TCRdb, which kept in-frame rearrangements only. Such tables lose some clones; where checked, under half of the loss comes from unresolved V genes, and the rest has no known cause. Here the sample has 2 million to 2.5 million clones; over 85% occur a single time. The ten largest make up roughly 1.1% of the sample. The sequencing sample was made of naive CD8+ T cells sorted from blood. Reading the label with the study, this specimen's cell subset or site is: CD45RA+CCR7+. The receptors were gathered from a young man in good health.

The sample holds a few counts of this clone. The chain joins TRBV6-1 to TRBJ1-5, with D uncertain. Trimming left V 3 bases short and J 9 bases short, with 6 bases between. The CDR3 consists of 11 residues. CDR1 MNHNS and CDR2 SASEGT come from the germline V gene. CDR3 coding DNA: TGTGCCAGCAGTGAGACCGGGCCCCAGCATTTT. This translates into CASSETGPQHF.

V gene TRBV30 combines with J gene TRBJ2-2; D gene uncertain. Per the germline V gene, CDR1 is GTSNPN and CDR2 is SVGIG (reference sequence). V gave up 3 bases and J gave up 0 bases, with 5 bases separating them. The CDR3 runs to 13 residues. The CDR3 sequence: CAWSQANTGELFF. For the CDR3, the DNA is TGTGCCTGGAGCCAGGCGAACACCGGGGAGCTGTTTTTT. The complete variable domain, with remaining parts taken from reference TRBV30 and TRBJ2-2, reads SQTIHQWPATLVQPVGSPLSLECTVEGTSNPNLYWYRQAAGRGLQLLFYSVGIGQISSEVPQNLSASRPQDRQFILSSKKLLLSDSGFYLCAWSQANTGELFFGEGSRLTVL.

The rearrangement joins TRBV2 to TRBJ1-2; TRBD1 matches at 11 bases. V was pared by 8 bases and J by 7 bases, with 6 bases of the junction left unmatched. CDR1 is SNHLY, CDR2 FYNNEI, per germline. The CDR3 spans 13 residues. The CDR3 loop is CASLGTGGPGYTF. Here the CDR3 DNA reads TGTGCCAGCCTCGGGACAGGGGGGCCTGGCTACACCTTC.

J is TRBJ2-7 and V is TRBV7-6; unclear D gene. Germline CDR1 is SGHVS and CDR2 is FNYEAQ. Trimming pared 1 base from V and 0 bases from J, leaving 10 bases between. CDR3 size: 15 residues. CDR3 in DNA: TGTGCCAGCAGCTTAGAGGCGGAAAGCTCCTACGAGCAGTACTTC. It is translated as CASSLEAESSYEQYF.

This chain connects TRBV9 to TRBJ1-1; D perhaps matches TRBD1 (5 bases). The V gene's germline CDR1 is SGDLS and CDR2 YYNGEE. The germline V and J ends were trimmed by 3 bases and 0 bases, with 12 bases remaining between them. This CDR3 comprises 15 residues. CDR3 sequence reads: CASSEEGWMNTEAFF. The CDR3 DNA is TGTGCCAGCAGCGAGGAGGGGTGGATGAACACTGAAGCTTTCTTT.

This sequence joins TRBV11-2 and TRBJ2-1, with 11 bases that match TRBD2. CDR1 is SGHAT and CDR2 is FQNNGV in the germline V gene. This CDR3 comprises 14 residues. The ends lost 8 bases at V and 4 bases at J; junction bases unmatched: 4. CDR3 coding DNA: TGTGCCAGCGGCACTAGCGGGGGATACAATGAGCAGTTCTTC. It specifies CASGTSGGYNEQFF.

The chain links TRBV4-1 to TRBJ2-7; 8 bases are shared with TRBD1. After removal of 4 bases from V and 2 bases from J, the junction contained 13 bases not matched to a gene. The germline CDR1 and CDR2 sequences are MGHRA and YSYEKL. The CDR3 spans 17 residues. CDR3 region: CASSRETGQGLAYEQYF. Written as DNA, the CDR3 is TGCGCCAGCAGCCGAGAAACCGGACAGGGATTAGCCTACGAGCAGTACTTC.

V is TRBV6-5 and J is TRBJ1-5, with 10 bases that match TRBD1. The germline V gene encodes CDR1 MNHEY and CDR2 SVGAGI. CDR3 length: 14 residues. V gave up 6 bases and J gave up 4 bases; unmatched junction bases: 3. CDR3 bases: TGTGCCAGCAGACCGGGACAGGGGAATCAGCCCCAGCATTTT. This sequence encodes CASRPGQGNQPQHF.

CDR3 protein: CASSEDRDNEQFF. The CDR3 nucleotides are TGTGCCAGCAGCGAGGACAGAGACAATGAGCAGTTCTTC. This sequence joins TRBV6-5 and TRBJ2-1, with D possibly TRBD1 on 6 matching bases. Germline loops: CDR1 MNHEY, CDR2 SVGAGI. The germline V and J ends were trimmed by 6 bases and 5 bases, with 11 bases remaining between them. The CDR3 covers 13 residues.

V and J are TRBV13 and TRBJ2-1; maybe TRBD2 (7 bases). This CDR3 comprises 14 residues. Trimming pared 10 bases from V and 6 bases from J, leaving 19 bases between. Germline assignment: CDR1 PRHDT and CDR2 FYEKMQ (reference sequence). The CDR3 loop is CATLAGGGVNEQFF. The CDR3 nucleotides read TGTGCCACCTTAGCGGGTGGGGGCGTCAATGAGCAGTTCTTC.

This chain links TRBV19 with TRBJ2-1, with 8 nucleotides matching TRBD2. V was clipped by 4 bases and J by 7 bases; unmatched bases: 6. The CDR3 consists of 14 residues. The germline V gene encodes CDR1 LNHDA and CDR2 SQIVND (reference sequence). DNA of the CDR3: TGTGCCAGTAGTACTAGCGGGTTAATGAATGAGCAGTTCTTC. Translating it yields CASSTSGLMNEQFF.

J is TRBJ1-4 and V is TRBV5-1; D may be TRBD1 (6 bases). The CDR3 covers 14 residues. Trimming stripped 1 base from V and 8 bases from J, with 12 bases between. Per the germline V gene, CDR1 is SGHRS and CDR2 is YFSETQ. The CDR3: CASSLQGQGEKLFF. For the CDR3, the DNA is TGCGCCAGCAGCTTGCAGGGCCAGGGGGAAAAACTGTTTTTT. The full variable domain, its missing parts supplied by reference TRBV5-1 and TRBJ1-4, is KAGVTQTPRYLIKTRGQQVTLSCSPISGHRSVSWYQQTPGQGLQFLFEYFSETQRNKGNFPGRFSGRQFSNSRSEMNVSTLELGDSALYLCASSLQGQGEKLFFGSGTQLSVL.

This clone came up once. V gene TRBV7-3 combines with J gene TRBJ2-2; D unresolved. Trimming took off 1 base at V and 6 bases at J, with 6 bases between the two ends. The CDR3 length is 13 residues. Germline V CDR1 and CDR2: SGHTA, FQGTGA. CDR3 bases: TGTGCCAGCAGCTTAAAATTGGCCGGGGAGCTGTTTTTT. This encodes CASSLKLAGELFF.

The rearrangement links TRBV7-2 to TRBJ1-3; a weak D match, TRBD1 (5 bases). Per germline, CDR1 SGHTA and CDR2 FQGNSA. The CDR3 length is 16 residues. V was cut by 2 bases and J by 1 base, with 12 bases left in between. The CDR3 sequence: CASSLSAGWSGNTIYF. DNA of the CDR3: TGTGCCAGCAGCTTATCGGCAGGGTGGTCTGGAAACACCATATATTTT.

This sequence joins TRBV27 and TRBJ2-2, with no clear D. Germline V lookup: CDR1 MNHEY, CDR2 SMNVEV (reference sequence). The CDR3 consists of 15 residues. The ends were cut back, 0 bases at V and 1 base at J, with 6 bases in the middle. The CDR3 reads CASSLSPGNTGELFF. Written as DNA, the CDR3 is TGTGCCAGCAGTTTATCCCCAGGGAACACCGGGGAGCTGTTTTTT.

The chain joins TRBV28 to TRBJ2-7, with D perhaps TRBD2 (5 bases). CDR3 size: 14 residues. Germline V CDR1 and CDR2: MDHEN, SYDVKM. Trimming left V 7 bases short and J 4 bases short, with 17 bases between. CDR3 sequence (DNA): TGTGCCAGCAAGCAGGCCTATAGCGCATACGAGCAGTACTTC. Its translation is CASKQAYSAYEQYF.

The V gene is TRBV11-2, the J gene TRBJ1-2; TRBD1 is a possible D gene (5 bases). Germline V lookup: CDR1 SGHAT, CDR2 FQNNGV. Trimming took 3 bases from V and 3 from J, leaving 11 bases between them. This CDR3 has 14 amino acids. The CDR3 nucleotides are TGTGCCAGCAGCTTTACGGGGGAGTACTATGGCTACACCTTC. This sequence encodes CASSFTGEYYGYTF.

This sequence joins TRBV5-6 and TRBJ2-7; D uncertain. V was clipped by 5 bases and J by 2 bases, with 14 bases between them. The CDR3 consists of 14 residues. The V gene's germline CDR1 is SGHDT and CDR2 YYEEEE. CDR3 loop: CASSRDSFAYEQYF. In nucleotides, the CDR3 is TGTGCCAGCAGTAGGGATTCCTTCGCCTACGAGCAGTACTTC.

The DNA for the CDR3 is TGCGCCAGCAGTGAGGTGGCTACCTACATACCTGAAGCTTTCTTT. Encoded protein: CASSEVATYIPEAFF. V is TRBV10-2 and J is TRBJ1-1, with D uncertain. In germline, CDR1 is WSHSY, CDR2 SAAADI. The CDR3 has 15 residues. V lost 2 bases to trimming and J lost 6 bases, with 16 bases between them.

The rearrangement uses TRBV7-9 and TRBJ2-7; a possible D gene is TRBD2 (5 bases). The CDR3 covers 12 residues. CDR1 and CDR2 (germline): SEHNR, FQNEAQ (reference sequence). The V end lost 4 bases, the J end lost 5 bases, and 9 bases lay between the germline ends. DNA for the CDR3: TGTGCCAGCAGCTCGCACGGGGACGAGCAGTACTTC. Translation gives CASSSHGDEQYF.

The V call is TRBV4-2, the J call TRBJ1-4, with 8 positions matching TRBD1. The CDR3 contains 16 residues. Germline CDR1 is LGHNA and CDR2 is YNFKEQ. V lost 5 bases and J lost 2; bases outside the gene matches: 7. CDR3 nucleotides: TGTGCCAGCAGCGAACAGGGGGAAGGCACTAATGAAAAACTGTTTTTT. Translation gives CASSEQGEGTNEKLFF.

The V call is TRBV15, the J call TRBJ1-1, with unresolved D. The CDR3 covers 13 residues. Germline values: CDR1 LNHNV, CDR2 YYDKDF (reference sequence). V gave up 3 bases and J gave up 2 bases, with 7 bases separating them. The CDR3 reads CATSSRENTEAFF. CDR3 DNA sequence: TGTGCCACCAGCAGTCGGGAAAACACTGAAGCTTTCTTT.

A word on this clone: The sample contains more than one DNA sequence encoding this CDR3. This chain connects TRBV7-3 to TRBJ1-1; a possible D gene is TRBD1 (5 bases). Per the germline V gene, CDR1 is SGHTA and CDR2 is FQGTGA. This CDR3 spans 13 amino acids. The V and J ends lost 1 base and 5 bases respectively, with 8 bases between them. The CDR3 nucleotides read TGTGCCAGCAGCTTAATGGGGGGGACTGAAGCTTTCTTT. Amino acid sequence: CASSLMGGTEAFF.

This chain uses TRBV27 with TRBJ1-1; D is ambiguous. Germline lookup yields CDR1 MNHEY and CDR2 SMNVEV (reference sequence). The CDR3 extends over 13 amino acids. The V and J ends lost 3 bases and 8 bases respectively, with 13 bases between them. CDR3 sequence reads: CASSFAVGGEAFF. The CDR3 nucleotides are TGTGCCAGCAGTTTCGCGGTCGGAGGGGAAGCTTTCTTT.

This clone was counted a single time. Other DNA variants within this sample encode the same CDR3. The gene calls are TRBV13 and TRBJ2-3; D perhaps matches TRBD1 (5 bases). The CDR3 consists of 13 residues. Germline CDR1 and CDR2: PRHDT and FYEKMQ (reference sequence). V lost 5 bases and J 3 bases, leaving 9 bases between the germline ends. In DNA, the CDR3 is TGTGCCAGCAGCCTAAGGGGTACAGATACGCAGTATTTT. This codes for CASSLRGTDTQYF.

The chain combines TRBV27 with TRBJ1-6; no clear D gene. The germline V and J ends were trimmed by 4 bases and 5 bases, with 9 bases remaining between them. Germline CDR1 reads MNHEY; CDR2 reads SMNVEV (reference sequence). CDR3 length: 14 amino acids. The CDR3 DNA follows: TGTGCCAGCAGTTCGCGGGATAATAATTCACCCCTCCACTTT. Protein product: CASSSRDNNSPLHF.

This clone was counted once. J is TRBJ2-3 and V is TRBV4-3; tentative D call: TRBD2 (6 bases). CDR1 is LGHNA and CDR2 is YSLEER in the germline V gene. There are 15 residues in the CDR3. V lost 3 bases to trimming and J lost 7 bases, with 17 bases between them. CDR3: CASSHGPEGLNTQYF. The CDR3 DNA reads TGCGCCAGCAGCCATGGGCCGGAGGGCCTAAATACGCAGTATTTT.

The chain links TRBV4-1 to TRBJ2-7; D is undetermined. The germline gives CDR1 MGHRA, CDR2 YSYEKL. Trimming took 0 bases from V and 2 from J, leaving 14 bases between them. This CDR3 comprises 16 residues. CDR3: CASSQDGVGPTYEQYF. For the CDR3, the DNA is TGCGCCAGCAGCCAAGATGGCGTGGGCCCGACCTACGAGCAGTACTTC.

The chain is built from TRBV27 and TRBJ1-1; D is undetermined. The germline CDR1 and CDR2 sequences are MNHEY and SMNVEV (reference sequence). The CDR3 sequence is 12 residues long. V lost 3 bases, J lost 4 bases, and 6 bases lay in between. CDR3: CASSLYGTEAFF. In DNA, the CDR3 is TGTGCCAGCAGTTTGTATGGCACTGAAGCTTTCTTT.

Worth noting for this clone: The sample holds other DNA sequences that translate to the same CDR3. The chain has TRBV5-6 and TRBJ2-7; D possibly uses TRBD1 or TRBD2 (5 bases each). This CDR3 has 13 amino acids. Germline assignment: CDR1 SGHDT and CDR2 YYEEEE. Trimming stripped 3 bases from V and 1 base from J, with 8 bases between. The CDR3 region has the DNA TGTGCCAGCAGCTGGGACCGGTCCTACGAGCAGTACTTC. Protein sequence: CASSWDRSYEQYF.